A single T cell receptor (beta chain) is shown here with its context. Study processing details: Reference gene primer amplification gave estimated nucleated cell counts. The data were produced by immunoSEQ multiplex PCR, yet TCRdb's version contains in-frame clones alone and is incomplete. V and J calls plus clone size are reproduced from that table; the DNA served to infer D and trimming. Found here are about 73,000 clones, 75% to 90% of them singletons; the top ten hold approximately 10%. This sample was included in a study of blood T cell repertoires in COVID-19. Overall study: The United States, Italy and Spain supplied acute and convalescent COVID-19 samples. T cells, B-cell-depleted T cells, or PBMCs supplied cDNA or gDNA.

The CDR3 covers 15 residues. J gave up 7 bases and V 5 bases, and 13 bases lay outside the gene matches. Germline assignment: CDR1 SEHNR and CDR2 FQNEAQ (reference sequence). The sequenced sample consisted of peripheral blood. The chain uses TRBV7-9 and TRBJ1-2; 7 nucleotides line up with TRBD1. This receptor was obtained from a man older than 75 with acute or convalescent COVID-19. CDR3 sequence (DNA): TGTGCCAGCAGCCGAGGGGGCAGTGGATATGGTGGCTACACCTTC. This translates into CASSRGGSGYGGYTF.